This T cell receptor (beta chain) emerged from a study of CD8 T cells in Susac syndrome. The CDR3 has 14 residues. Germline CDR1 and CDR2: DFQATT and SNEGSKA (reference sequence). The V and J ends lost 0 bases and 1 base, in that order; junction bases with no gene match: 3. RNA in amounts of roughly 0.45 to 1 ug was reverse transcribed with random hexamers. Amplification of TCR beta CDR3 used immunoSEQ multiplex PCR across 54 Vbeta and 13 Jbeta. TCRdb re-analysed the immunoSEQ multiplex PCR reads in MiXCR, keeping a single row per CDR3 protein. The data contain fewer than 350,000 distinct CDR3 sequences, roughly 85% of them seen just once; the ten biggest clones take up around 0.2%. The sample holds a few counts of this clonotype. Its antigen is unknown. The study, taken as a whole, reports: The study's TCR sequencing and HLA analysis covered a relatively small number of individuals, and the study acknowledged this.

The multiple sclerosis controls were treatment-naive patients, and their relapsing-remitting disease was stable or active. In contrast to the negatively isolated CD8+ and CD4+ T cells, TEMRA cells were FACS-enriched. Sequencing was performed on CD8+ T cells from PBMCs. The rearrangement links TRBV20-1 to TRBJ2-7, with 7 bases matching TRBD2. This TCR was recovered from a human donor with multiple sclerosis. In nucleotides, the CDR3 is TGCAGTGCTAGAGATGGACTAGAATCCTACGAGCAGTACTTC. Translated: CSARDGLESYEQYF.